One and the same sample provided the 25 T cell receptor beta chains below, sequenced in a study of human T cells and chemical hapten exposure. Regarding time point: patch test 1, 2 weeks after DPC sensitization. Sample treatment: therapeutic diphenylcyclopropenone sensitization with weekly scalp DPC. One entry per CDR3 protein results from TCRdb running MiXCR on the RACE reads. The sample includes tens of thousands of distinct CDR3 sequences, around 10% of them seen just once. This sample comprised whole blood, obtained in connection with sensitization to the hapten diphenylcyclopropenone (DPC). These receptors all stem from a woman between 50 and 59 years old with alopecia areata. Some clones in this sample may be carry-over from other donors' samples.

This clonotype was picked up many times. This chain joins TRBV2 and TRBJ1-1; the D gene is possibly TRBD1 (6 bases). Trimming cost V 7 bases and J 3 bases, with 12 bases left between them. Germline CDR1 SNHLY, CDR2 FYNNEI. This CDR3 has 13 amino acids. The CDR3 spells CASTVEGDTEAFF. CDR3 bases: TGTGCCAGCACCGTGGAGGGGGACACTGAAGCTTTCTTT.

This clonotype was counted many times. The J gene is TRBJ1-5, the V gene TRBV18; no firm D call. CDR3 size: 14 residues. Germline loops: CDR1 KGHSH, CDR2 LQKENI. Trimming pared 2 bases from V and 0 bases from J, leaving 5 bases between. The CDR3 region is CASSPTASNQPQHF. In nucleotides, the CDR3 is TGTGCCAGCTCACCAACAGCTAGCAATCAGCCCCAGCATTTT.

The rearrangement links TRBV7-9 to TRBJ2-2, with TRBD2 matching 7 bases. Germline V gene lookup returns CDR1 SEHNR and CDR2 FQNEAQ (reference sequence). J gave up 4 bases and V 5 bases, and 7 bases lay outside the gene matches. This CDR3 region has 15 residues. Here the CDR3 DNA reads TGTGCCAGCAGCCGCGGGGGACGTGCCACCGGGGAGCTGTTTTTT. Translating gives CASSRGGRATGELFF.

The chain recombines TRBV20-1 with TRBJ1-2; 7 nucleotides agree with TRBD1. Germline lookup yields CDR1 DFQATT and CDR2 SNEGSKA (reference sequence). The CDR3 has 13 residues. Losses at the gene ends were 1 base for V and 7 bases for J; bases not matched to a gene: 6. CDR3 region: CSARAGGNLGYTF. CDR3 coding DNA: TGCAGTGCTAGAGCAGGGGGAAATCTTGGCTACACCTTC.

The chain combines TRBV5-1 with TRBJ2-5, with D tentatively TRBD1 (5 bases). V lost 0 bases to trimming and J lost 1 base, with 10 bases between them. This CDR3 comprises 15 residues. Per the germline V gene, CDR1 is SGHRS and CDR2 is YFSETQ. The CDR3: CASSLVGRAQETQYF. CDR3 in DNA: TGCGCCAGCAGCTTGGTGGGCAGGGCCCAAGAGACCCAGTACTTC.

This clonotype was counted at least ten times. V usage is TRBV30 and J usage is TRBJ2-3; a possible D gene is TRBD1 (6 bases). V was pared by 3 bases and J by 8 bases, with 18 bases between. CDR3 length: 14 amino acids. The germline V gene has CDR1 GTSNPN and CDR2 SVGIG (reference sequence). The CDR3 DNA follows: TGTGCCTGGAGGCTTAGTGGGGGCCTCGGTACGCAGTATTTT. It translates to CAWRLSGGLGTQYF.

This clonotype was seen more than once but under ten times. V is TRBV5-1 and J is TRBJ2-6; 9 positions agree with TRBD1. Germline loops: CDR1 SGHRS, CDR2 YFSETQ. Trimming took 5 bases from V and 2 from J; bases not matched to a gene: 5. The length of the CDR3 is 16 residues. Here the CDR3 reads CASRETGGAGANVLTF. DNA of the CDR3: TGCGCCAGCAGGGAAACAGGGGGCGCTGGGGCCAACGTCCTGACTTTC.

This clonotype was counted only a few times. Here the CDR3 DNA reads TGTGCCAGCAGTGACATGGAGACCCAGTACTTC. As protein: CASSDMETQYF. The rearrangement joins TRBV6-4 to TRBJ2-5; no firm D call. The CDR3 length is 11 residues. Per the germline V gene, CDR1 is MRHNA and CDR2 is SNTAGT. The V and J ends lost 2 bases and 5 bases respectively, with 3 bases between them.

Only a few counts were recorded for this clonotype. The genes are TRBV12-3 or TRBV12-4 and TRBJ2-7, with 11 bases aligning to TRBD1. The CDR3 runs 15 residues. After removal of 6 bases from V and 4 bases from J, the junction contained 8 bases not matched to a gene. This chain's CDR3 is CASSLPGQGVYEQYF. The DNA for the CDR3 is TGTGCCAGCAGCCTGCCGGGACAGGGGGTGTACGAGCAGTACTTC.

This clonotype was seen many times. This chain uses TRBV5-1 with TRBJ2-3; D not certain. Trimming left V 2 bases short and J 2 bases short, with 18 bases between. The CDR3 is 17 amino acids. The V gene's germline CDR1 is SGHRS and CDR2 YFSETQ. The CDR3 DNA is TGCGCCAGCAGCTTTTTCCTGAACCGGGCGACCACAGATACGCAGTATTTT. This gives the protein CASSFFLNRATTDTQYF.

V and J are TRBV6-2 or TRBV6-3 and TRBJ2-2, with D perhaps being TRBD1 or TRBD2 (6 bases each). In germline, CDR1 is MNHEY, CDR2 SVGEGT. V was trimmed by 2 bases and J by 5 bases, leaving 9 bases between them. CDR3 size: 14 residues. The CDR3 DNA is TGTGCCAGCAGTTACGGGGGGCCGACCGGGGAGCTGTTTTTT. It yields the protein CASSYGGPTGELFF.

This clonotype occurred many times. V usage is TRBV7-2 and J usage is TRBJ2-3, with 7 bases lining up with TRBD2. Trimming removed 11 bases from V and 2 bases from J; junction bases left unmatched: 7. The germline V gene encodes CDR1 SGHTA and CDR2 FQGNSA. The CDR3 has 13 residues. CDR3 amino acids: CAGGGDATDTQYF. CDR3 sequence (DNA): TGTGCCGGTGGGGGGGACGCCACAGATACGCAGTATTTT.

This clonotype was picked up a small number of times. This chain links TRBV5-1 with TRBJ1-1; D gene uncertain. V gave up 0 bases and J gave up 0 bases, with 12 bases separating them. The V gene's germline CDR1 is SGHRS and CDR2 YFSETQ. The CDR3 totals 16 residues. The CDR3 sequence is CASSLDAGLMNTEAFF. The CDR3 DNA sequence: TGCGCCAGCAGCTTGGATGCAGGCCTTATGAACACTGAAGCTTTCTTT.

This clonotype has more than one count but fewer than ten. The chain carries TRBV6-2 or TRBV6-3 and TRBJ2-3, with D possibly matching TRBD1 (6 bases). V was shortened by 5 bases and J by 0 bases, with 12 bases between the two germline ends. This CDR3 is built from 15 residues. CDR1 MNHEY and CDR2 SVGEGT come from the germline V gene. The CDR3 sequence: CASSTPGTSTDTQYF. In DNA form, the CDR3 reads TGTGCCAGCAGTACGCCGGGGACAAGCACAGATACGCAGTATTTT.

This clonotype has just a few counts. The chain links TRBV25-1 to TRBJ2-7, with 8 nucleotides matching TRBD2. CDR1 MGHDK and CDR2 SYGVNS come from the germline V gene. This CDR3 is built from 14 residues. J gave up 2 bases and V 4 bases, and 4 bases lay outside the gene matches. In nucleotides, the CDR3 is TGTGCCAGCAGTGTGTTAGCGGGAACCTACGAGCAGTACTTC. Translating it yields CASSVLAGTYEQYF.

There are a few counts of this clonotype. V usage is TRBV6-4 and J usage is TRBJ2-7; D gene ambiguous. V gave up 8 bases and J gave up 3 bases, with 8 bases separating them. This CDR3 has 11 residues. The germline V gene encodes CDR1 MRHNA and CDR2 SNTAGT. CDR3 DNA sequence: TGTGCCAGCGACCCCGGCTACGAGCAGTACTTC. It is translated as CASDPGYEQYF.

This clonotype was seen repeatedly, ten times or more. The CDR3 reads CASSLEVYGADTQYF. The DNA of the CDR3 is TGTGCCAGCAGCTTAGAAGTTTACGGGGCAGATACGCAGTATTTT. The gene calls are TRBV7-6 and TRBJ2-3, with D perhaps matching TRBD2 (5 bases). Germline V gives CDR1 SGHVS, CDR2 FNYEAQ. CDR3 length: 15 residues. Trimming shortened V by 1 base and J by 4 bases, and 12 bases separated the two germline ends.

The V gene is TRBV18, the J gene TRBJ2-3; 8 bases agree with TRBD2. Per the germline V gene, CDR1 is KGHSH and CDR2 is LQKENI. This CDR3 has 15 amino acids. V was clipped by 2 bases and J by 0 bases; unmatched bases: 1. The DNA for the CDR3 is TGTGCCAGCTCACCAACGGGGGGGAGCACAGATACGCAGTATTTT. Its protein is CASSPTGGSTDTQYF.

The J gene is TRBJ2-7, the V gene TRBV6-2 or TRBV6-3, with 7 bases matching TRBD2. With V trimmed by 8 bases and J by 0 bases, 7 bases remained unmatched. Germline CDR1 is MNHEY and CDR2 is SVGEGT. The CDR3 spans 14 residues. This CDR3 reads CASRSGTSSYEQYF. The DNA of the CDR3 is TGTGCCAGCCGAAGCGGGACCAGCTCCTACGAGCAGTACTTC.

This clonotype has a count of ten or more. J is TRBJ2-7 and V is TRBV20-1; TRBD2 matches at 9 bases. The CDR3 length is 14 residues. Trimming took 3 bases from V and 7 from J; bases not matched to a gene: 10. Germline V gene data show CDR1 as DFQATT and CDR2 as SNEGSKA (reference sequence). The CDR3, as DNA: TGCAGTGCTAGTGTCACGGGACTAGCTGGTGAGCAGTACTTC. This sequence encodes CSASVTGLAGEQYF.

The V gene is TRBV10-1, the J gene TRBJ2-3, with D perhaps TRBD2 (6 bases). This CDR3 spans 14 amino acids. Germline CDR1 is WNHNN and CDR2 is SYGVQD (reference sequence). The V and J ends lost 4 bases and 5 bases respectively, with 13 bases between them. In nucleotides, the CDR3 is TGCGCCAGCAGTGTAGGAGGGGCCGTAGATACGCAGTATTTT. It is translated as CASSVGGAVDTQYF.

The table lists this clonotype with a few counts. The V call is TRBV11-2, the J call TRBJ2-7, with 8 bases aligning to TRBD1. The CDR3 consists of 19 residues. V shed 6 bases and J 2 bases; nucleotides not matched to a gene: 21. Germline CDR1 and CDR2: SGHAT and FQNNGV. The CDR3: CASSPINRDRRTSTYEQYF. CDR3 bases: TGTGCCAGCAGTCCGATCAACCGGGACAGGAGGACATCAACCTACGAGCAGTACTTC.

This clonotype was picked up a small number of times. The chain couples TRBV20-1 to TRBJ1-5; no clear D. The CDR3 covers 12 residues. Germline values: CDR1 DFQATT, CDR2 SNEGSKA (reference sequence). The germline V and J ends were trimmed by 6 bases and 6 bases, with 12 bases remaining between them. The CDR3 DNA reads TGCAGTGCAGCCGCACGTAGTCAGCCCCAGCATTTT. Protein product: CSAAARSQPQHF.

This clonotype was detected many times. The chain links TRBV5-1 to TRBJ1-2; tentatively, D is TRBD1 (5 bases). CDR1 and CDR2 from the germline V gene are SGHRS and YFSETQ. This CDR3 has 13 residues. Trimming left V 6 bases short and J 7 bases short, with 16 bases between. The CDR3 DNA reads TGCGCCAGCACAGAAGGGGTAAATTCTGGCTACACCTTC. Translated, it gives CASTEGVNSGYTF. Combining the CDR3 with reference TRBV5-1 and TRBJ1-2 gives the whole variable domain KAGVTQTPRYLIKTRGQQVTLSCSPISGHRSVSWYQQTPGQGLQFLFEYFSETQRNKGNFPGRFSGRQFSNSRSEMNVSTLELGDSALYLCASTEGVNSGYTFGSGTRLTVV.

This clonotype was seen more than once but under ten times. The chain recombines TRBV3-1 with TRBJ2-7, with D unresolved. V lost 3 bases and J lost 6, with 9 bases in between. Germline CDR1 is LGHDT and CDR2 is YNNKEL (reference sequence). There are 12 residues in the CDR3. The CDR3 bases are TGTGCCAGCAGCCAGGGTCTCTCCGAGCAGTACTTC. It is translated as CASSQGLSEQYF.